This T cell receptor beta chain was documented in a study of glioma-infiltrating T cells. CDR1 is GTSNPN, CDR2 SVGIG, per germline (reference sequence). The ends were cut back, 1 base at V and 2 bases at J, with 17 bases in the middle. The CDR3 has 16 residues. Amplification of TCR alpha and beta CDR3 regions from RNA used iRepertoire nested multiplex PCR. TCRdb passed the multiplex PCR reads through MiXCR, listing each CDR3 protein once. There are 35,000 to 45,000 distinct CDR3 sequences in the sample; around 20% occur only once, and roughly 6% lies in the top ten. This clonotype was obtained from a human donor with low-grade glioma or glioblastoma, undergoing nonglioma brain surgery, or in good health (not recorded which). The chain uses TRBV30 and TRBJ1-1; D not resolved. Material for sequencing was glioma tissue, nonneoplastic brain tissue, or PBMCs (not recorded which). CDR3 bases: TGTGCCTGGAGTGCGGCAGCACGTAGACCTAACACTGAAGCTTTCTTT. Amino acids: CAWSAAARRPNTEAFF.